A selection of T cell receptor beta chains follows, all from one sample in a study of cytomegalovirus exposure and HLA in healthy donors. Produced via immunoSEQ multiplex PCR; TCRdb's table is partial and in-frame only. With 200,000 or so clones in the sample, the ten largest clones hold about 0.74%. Sequenced sample: PBMCs. These receptors were taken from a boy aged 5 to 17 in good health and CMV-seronegative. Both conserved end residues are part of each CDR3. Fields, in order: D gene, J gene, V gene, CDR3 DNA, CDR3 protein. The D gene is left open where the match is weak.

D: NA; J: TRBJ2-7; V: TRBV5-6; DNA: TGTGCCAGCAGCTTCCGATCGTGGGCTACCTACGAGCAGTACTTC; CDR3: CASSFRSWATYEQYF
D: TRBD1; J: TRBJ2-7; V: TRBV6-5; DNA: TGTGCCAGCAGTTACCGAAGGACAGGGGGCCCCTACGAGCAGTACTTC; CDR3: CASSYRRTGGPYEQYF
D: TRBD1; J: TRBJ2-7; V: TRBV7-9; DNA: TGTGCCAGCAGCTTAGGAGGACAGGGCCCGCCGCCTTACGAGCAGTACTTC; CDR3: CASSLGGQGPPPYEQYF
D: NA; J: TRBJ2-2; V: TRBV7-3; DNA: TGTGCCAGCAGCTTACTACACCAGGCCACCGGGGAGCTGTTTTTT; CDR3: CASSLLHQATGELFF
D: NA; J: TRBJ2-1; V: TRBV6-1; DNA: TGTGCTGGAGCCCGGGACGGGAGCACAAATGAGCAGTTCTTC; CDR3: CAGARDGSTNEQFF
D: TRBD2; J: TRBJ2-3; V: TRBV6-5; DNA: TGTGCCAGCAGTTACTCTAGCGGGGGCACAGATACGCAGTATTTT; CDR3: CASSYSSGGTDTQYF
D: TRBD2; J: TRBJ2-1; V: TRBV11-3; DNA: TGTGCCAGCAGCCTAGGTGGGACTAGACAGTTCTTC; CDR3: CASSLGGTRQFF
D: TRBD2; J: TRBJ2-1; V: TRBV4-3; DNA: TGCGCCAGCAGTTCGAGCGGGGGCACCTACAATGAGCAGTTCTTC; CDR3: CASSSSGGTYNEQFF
D: NA; J: TRBJ1-2; V: TRBV7-6; DNA: TGTGCCAGCAGCTACTCCAGGGGTATGGGCTACACCTTC; CDR3: CASSYSRGMGYTF
D: NA; J: TRBJ1-1; V: TRBV27; DNA: TGTGCCAGCAGTTTATGGGGGGGAGGCACTGAAGCTTTCTTT; CDR3: CASSLWGGGTEAFF
D: NA; J: TRBJ2-3; V: TRBV6-1; DNA: TGTGCCAGCAGTGAAGGCAGAATAGCCCTCACAGATACGCAGTATTTT; CDR3: CASSEGRIALTDTQYF
D: NA; J: TRBJ1-1; V: TRBV7-9; DNA: TGTGCCAGCAGCTCAGGACAGCCGCACGGCACTGAAGCTTTCTTT; CDR3: CASSSGQPHGTEAFF
D: TRBD2; J: TRBJ2-7; V: TRBV6-5; DNA: TGTGCCAGCAGCCCGCGGGGGGCCGGACTTGAGGAGCAGTACTTC; CDR3: CASSPRGAGLEEQYF
D: NA; J: TRBJ2-4; V: TRBV14; DNA: TGTGCCAGCAGCCAATTAAACAGGGATAACATTCAGTACTTC; CDR3: CASSQLNRDNIQYF
D: TRBD1; J: TRBJ1-2; V: TRBV19; DNA: TGTGCCAGTAGTACGGGACAGCTCCTCTATGGCTACACCTTC; CDR3: CASSTGQLLYGYTF
D: TRBD2; J: TRBJ2-5; V: TRBV30; DNA: TGTGCCTGGAGTGTGGGAGGGGAGACCCAGTACTTC; CDR3: CAWSVGGETQYF
D: NA; J: TRBJ2-3; V: TRBV7-7; DNA: TGTGCCAGCAGCCCCCCTAGCACAGATACGCAGTATTTT; CDR3: CASSPPSTDTQYF
D: TRBD2; J: TRBJ2-7; V: TRBV10-1; DNA: TGCGCCAGCAGTGAGTCGGTAGGCGGGGGGGGTACCTACGAGCAGTACTTC; CDR3: CASSESVGGGGTYEQYF
D: NA; J: TRBJ1-1; V: TRBV5-6; DNA: TGTGCCAGCAGCACGGACAGAGAAGTCCCTGAAGCTTTCTTT; CDR3: CASSTDREVPEAFF
D: NA; J: TRBJ2-2; V: TRBV19; DNA: TGTGCCAGTAGTATGGATCGAGGGCCCACCGGGGAGCTGTTTTTT; CDR3: CASSMDRGPTGELFF
D: NA; J: TRBJ1-4; V: TRBV5-3; DNA: TGTGCCAGAAGCTTGTTGGCAGGGCATAATGAAAAACTGTTTTTT; CDR3: CARSLLAGHNEKLFF
D: NA; J: TRBJ1-1; V: TRBV2; DNA: TGTGCCAGCAGTGACAGGGTGAACACTGAAGCTTTCTTT; CDR3: CASSDRVNTEAFF
D: TRBD1; J: TRBJ1-3; V: TRBV28; DNA: TGTGCCAGCAGTTTATACCTGACAGGGCTCGGAAACACCATATATTTT; CDR3: CASSLYLTGLGNTIYF
D: TRBD2; J: TRBJ2-3; V: TRBV10-3; DNA: TGTGCCATCAGCCAAACTAGCGGGGGGGCGGGAGATACGCAGTATTTT; CDR3: CAISQTSGGAGDTQYF
D: TRBD2; J: TRBJ2-2; V: TRBV5-4; DNA: TGTGCCAGCAGCCTAGCGGGGGGGATCGGGGAGCTGTTTTTT; CDR3: CASSLAGGIGELFF
D: TRBD2; J: TRBJ2-3; V: TRBV7-2; DNA: TGTGCCAGCAGCCCCGGGACTAGCGGGGGGGATACGCAGTATTTT; CDR3: CASSPGTSGGDTQYF